This T cell receptor (beta chain) was observed in a study of PD-L1 blockade in urothelial cancer. V gave up 4 bases and J gave up 5 bases, with 15 bases separating them. The CDR3 runs to 14 residues. Germline V CDR1 and CDR2: SGHDT, YYEEEE. The templates were synthetic TCR analogs, and they were spiked into each PCR. Measured with immunoSEQ multiplex PCR; TCRdb has only the in-frame clones, and not every one. The sample holds more than 40,000 clones; around 87% are singletons and the top ten take 16%. The chain uses TRBV5-6 and TRBJ2-5, with D tentatively TRBD1 (6 bases). This TCR was recovered from a man aged 60 to 69 with urothelial cancer. The material sequenced was PBMCs, taken around atezolizumab (anti-PD-L1) treatment. The CDR3 protein is CASSPLDSWETQYF. CDR3 sequence (DNA): TGTGCCAGCAGCCCATTGGACAGTTGGGAGACCCAGTACTTC.